This paragraph covers one T cell receptor beta chain sequence. This sample stems from a study of T cells after yellow fever vaccination. The V gene end was trimmed by 3 bases and the J gene end by 8 bases; junction bases not matched to a gene: 6. The CDR3 has 13 amino acids. TCRdb reanalysed the 5' RACE reads using MiXCR and keeps one entry per CDR3 protein. The sample consists of roughly 300,000 distinct CDR3 sequences, roughly 8.4% of them appearing once. The receptor was isolated from a man aged 18 to 29 who received the YFV17D yellow fever vaccine. V usage is TRBV12-3 or TRBV12-4 and J usage is TRBJ1-2; the match to TRBD1 covers 7 bases. Sample: PBMCs, taken approximately 47 days after the first yellow fever vaccination. The CDR3 DNA reads TGTGCCAGCAGTTTGGGTAGGGGGCACGGCTACACCTTC. Its protein is CASSLGRGHGYTF.